The T cell receptor (beta chain) under discussion was sequenced for a study of blood T cell repertoires in COVID-19. In the source study's methods: It was from reference gene primer amplification that nucleated cell counts were estimated. TCRdb's table, derived via immunoSEQ multiplex PCR, lists solely in-frame clones and lacks some. V, J and clone size derive from that table, while D and trimming were established from the DNA sequence. The sample includes 210,000 or so clones, less than 90% of them seen just once. The CDR3 extends over 13 amino acids. The V segment lost 3 bases and the J segment 6 bases; nucleotides outside the gene matches: 4. Germline CDR1 is MNHEY and CDR2 is SMNVEV (reference sequence).

The TCR comes from a man aged 40-49 years with active or convalescent COVID-19. The rearrangement uses TRBV27 and TRBJ2-7; 8 bases align to TRBD1. Sequencing was performed on peripheral blood. This chain's CDR3 is CASSFGQGSEQYF. The DNA for the CDR3 is TGTGCCAGCAGTTTCGGACAGGGATCCGAGCAGTACTTC.